The present T cell receptor beta chain was sequenced within a study of PD-L1 blockade in urothelial cancer. Findings and limits, study-wide: Better survival was predicted by below-median pretreatment blood TCR clonality.

This CDR3 comprises 16 residues. Between the trimmed V and J ends, which lost 1 base and 0 bases, there was a span of 11 bases. The V gene's germline CDR1 is MNHEY and CDR2 SMNVEV (reference sequence). Sequencing used immunoSEQ multiplex PCR; TCRdb keeps in-frame clones, though not all of them. The data contain 70,000 to 75,000 clones, roughly 88% of them seen just once; the ten biggest clones take up approximately 5%. The time point denotes: pretreatment peripheral blood. Patients' cancers were locally advanced or metastatic urothelial carcinomas. As regards this clone: Its antigen remains unknown.

The chain recombines TRBV27 with TRBJ2-3, with a possible D match to TRBD2 (5 bases). Sequencing was performed on PBMCs, taken around atezolizumab (anti-PD-L1) treatment. This sequence was found in a man aged 70-80 years with urothelial cancer. CDR3 protein: CASSLLGRTSTDTQYF. In DNA form, the CDR3 reads TGTGCCAGCAGTTTATTAGGCAGGACTAGCACAGATACGCAGTATTTT.